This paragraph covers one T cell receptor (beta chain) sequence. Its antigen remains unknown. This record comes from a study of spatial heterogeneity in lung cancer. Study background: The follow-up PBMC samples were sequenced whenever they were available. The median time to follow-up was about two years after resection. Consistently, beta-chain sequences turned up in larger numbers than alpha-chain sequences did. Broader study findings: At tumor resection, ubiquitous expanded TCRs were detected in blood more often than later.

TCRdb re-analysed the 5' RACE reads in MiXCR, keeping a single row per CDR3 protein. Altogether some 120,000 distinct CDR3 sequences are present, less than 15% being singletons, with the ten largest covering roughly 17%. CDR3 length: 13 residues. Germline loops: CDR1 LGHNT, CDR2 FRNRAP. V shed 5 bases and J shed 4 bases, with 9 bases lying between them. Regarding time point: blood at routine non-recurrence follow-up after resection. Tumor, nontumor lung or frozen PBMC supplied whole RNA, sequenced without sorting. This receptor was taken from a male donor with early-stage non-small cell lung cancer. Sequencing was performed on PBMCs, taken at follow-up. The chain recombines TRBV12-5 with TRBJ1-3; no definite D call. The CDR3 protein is CASGPGFGNTIYF. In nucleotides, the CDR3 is TGTGCTAGTGGTCCGGGGTTCGGAAACACCATATATTTT. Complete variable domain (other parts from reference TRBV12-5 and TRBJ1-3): DARVTQTPRHKVTEMGQEVTMRCQPILGHNTVFWYRQTMMQGLELLAYFRNRAPLDDSGMPKDRFSAEMPDATLATLKIQPSEPRDSAVYFCASGPGFGNTIYFGEGSWLTVV.